This TCR beta chain originates from a study of post-analysis software for immune sequencing data. Points from the study as a whole: The study found TRBV5-6, TRBV5-1 and TRBV20-1 among roughly 5 TRBV segments more frequent in patients than controls.

TCR beta cDNA libraries had unique molecular identifiers. Each CDR3 protein is one row after TCRdb ran MiXCR on the PCR reads. This sample yields hundreds of thousands of distinct CDR3 sequences, of which roughly 29% are seen a single time; more than 0.55% belongs to the top ten. The CDR3 extends over 13 amino acids. CDR1 and CDR2 (germline): SGHAT, FQNNGV. V trimming: 6 bases; J trimming: 11 bases; junction bases outside the gene matches: 5. A remark on this clonotype: What it binds is unknown.

The chain uses TRBV11-2 and TRBJ2-4; 12 bases fit TRBD2. The sequenced material came from blood. This TCR derives from a girl aged 10 to 17 with multiple sclerosis. CDR3 amino acids: CASRGLAGLVQYF. For the CDR3, the DNA is TGTGCCAGCAGGGGACTAGCGGGCCTTGTTCAGTACTTC.